The 15 T cell receptor beta chains below all came from one sample that was sequenced in a study of response to subunit inactivated influenza vaccine. TCRdb independently ran MiXCR on the RT-PCR reads; one entry per CDR3 protein. The data contain around 250,000 distinct CDR3 sequences, roughly an eighth of them seen just once; the ten biggest clones take up under 10%. The sequencing here drew on non-naive T cells sorted from PBMCs, taken 14 to 15 days before vaccination. The origin of the receptors is a man between 50 and 59 years old who received an inactivated influenza vaccine.

This clonotype was seen only a few times. The chain employs TRBV4-2 and TRBJ2-7; 9 bases fit TRBD2. The CDR3 totals 19 residues. Germline V lookup: CDR1 LGHNA, CDR2 YNFKEQ. With V trimmed by 0 bases and J by 3 bases, 15 bases remained unmatched. The CDR3, as DNA: TGTGCCAGCAGCCAAGATCAGGCTAGCGGGATAGTAATCCACTACGAGCAGTACTTC. Residues: CASSQDQASGIVIHYEQYF.

This clonotype was observed a few times. The rearrangement uses TRBV4-3 and TRBJ1-5; 7 bases align to TRBD1. V shed 3 bases, J shed 7 bases, and the junction held 6 bases outside the gene matches. Germline-derived CDR1 and CDR2 are LGHNA and YSLEER. The CDR3 is made up of 14 amino acids. Here the CDR3 reads CASSQEGAKQPQHF. CDR3 sequence (DNA): TGCGCCAGCAGCCAGGAGGGGGCAAAGCAGCCCCAGCATTTT.

This clonotype was detected only a few times. The chain links TRBV2 to TRBJ2-1; 8 bases line up with TRBD1. The J segment lost 8 bases and the V segment lost 7 bases, leaving 10 bases of the junction unmatched. This CDR3 region has 14 residues. CDR1 is SNHLY and CDR2 is FYNNEI in the germline V gene. The CDR3 spells CASKKDRVMDEQFF. The CDR3, as DNA: TGTGCCAGCAAAAAGGACAGGGTAATGGATGAGCAGTTCTTC.

This clonotype occurred many times. The genes are TRBV5-5 and TRBJ1-6; D ambiguous. The ends were cut back, 0 bases at V and 9 bases at J, with 13 bases in the middle. The CDR3 consists of 15 residues. CDR1 is SGHKS and CDR2 is YYEKEE in the germline V gene (reference sequence). This chain's CDR3 is CASSLGPSKGSPLHF. In nucleotides, the CDR3 is TGTGCCAGCAGCTTGGGTCCCTCTAAGGGTTCACCCCTCCACTTT.

The chain recombines TRBV6-2 or TRBV6-3 with TRBJ2-6; a weak D match, TRBD2 (5 bases). The CDR3 is made up of 19 amino acids. Trimming stripped 0 bases from V and 3 bases from J, with 18 bases between. CDR1 and CDR2 (germline): MNHEY, SVGEGT. The CDR3 here is CASSYSSGVGFLGANVLTF. In DNA, the CDR3 is TGTGCCAGCAGTTACTCGAGCGGTGTTGGCTTTCTTGGGGCCAACGTCCTGACTTTC.

This clonotype was observed a few times. V and J are TRBV15 and TRBJ2-5, with 9 positions matching TRBD2. With V trimmed by 3 bases and J by 4 bases, 9 bases remained unmatched. This CDR3 contains 16 residues. Germline-derived CDR1 and CDR2 are LNHNV and YYDKDF (reference sequence). This CDR3 reads CATSSLPGLARETQYF. The CDR3 DNA sequence: TGTGCCACCAGCAGCCTACCGGGACTAGCTAGAGAGACCCAGTACTTC.

This clonotype was seen ten or more times. The rearrangement joins TRBV12-3 or TRBV12-4 to TRBJ2-5; D call uncertain. Trimming stripped 5 bases from V and 5 bases from J, with 9 bases between. The CDR3 consists of 12 residues. The CDR3 here is CASSTLGETQYF. In DNA form, the CDR3 reads TGTGCCAGCAGTACGCTGGGGGAGACCCAGTACTTC.

The chain employs TRBV6-2 or TRBV6-3 and TRBJ1-5; 8 nucleotides match TRBD1. The CDR3 consists of 13 residues. The V segment lost 7 bases and the J segment 7 bases; nucleotides outside the gene matches: 6. In germline, CDR1 is MNHEY, CDR2 SVGEGT. CDR3 nucleotides: TGTGCCAGCACAGCAGGGGGCCGGCAGCCCCAGCATTTT. Translation: CASTAGGRQPQHF.

This sequence joins TRBV25-1 and TRBJ1-2; the match to TRBD1 covers 7 bases. V dropped 2 bases and J dropped 1; count of bases not matched to a gene: 13. CDR3 size: 18 residues. Germline V gene lookup returns CDR1 MGHDK and CDR2 SYGVNS. DNA for the CDR3: TGTGCCAGCAGTGAAACAGGGGACACTGCACTCCTTAACTATGGCTACACCTTC. It is translated as CASSETGDTALLNYGYTF.

This clonotype was counted a few times. This chain connects TRBV5-1 to TRBJ2-3; D may correspond to TRBD1 or TRBD2 (5 bases each). This CDR3 region has 16 residues. Trimming removed 1 base at V and 2 bases at J, with 14 bases between. Germline-derived CDR1 and CDR2 are SGHRS and YFSETQ. The CDR3 loop is CASSLKTGTLTDTQYF. CDR3 sequence (DNA): TGCGCCAGCAGCTTGAAAACCGGGACCCTCACAGATACGCAGTATTTT.

This clonotype was seen repeatedly, ten times or more. The chain employs TRBV4-2 and TRBJ2-7; 10 bases are a match to TRBD1. This CDR3 is built from 15 residues. Germline V gene sequence: CDR1 LGHNA, CDR2 YNFKEQ. V shed 0 bases, J shed 6 bases, and the junction held 5 bases outside the gene matches. CDR3 nucleotide sequence: TGTGCCAGCAGCCAAGATTCGACAGGGGGCCTCGAGCAGTACTTC. Amino acids: CASSQDSTGGLEQYF.

This chain links TRBV7-2 with TRBJ2-5, with a possible D match to TRBD2 (6 bases). The V end was cut by 4 bases, the J end by 5 bases, with 11 bases between. This CDR3 has 13 amino acids. Germline CDR1 and CDR2: SGHTA and FQGNSA. CDR3 sequence (DNA): TGTGCCAGCAGCTCAGGGAGCGGGGAGACCCAGTACTTC. Translation gives CASSSGSGETQYF.

This clonotype was counted a few times. The chain uses TRBV7-9 and TRBJ2-7; 8 bases align to TRBD1. The CDR3 consists of 15 residues. Germline values: CDR1 SEHNR, CDR2 FQNEAQ (reference sequence). The ends lost 5 bases at V and 6 bases at J; junction bases unmatched: 12. The DNA of the CDR3 is TGTGCCAGCAGCCGGGGCCAAGACAGGGGTGGCGAGCAGTACTTC. Protein product: CASSRGQDRGGEQYF.

This clonotype appeared many times. The chain couples TRBV27 to TRBJ1-6; no clear D gene. The CDR3 is 14 residues long. Trimming removed 0 bases from V and 10 bases from J, with 10 bases in between. Germline-derived CDR1 and CDR2 are MNHEY and SMNVEV (reference sequence). CDR3 protein: CASSLSGWRSPLHF. For the CDR3, the DNA is TGTGCCAGCAGTTTATCAGGATGGCGGTCACCCCTCCACTTT.

The chain employs TRBV5-1 and TRBJ2-7, with 7 bases matching TRBD2. The V gene's germline CDR1 is SGHRS and CDR2 YFSETQ. The CDR3 is 13 amino acids. V lost 0 bases to trimming and J lost 9 bases; unmatched junction nucleotides: 6. For the CDR3, the DNA is TGCGCCAGCAGCTTGGTGGGACTAAGTCGGCAGTACTTC. Translation gives CASSLVGLSRQYF.